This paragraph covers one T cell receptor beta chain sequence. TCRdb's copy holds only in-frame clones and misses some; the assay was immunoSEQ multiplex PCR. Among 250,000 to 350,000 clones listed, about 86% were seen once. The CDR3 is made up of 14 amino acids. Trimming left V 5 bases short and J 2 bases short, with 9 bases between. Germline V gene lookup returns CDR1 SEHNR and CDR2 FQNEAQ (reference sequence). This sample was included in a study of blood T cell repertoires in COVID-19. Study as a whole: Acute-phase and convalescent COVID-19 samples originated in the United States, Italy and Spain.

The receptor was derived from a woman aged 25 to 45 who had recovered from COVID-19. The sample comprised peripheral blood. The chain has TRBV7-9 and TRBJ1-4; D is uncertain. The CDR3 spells CASSPQTTNEKLFF. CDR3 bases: TGTGCCAGCAGCCCTCAGACTACTAATGAAAAACTGTTTTTT.